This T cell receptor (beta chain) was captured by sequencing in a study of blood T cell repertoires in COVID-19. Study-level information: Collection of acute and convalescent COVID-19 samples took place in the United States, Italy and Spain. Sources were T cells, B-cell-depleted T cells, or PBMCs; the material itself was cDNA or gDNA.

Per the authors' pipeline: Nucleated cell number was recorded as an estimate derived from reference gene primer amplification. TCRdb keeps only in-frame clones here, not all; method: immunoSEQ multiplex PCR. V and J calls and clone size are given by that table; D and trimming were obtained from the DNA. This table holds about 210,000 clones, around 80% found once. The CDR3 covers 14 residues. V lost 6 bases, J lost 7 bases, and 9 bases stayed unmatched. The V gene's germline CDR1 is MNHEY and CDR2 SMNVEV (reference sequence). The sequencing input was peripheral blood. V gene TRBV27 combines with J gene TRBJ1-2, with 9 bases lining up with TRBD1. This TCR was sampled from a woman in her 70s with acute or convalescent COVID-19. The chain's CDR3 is CASRTTGGGGGYTF. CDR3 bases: TGTGCCAGCAGGACAACAGGGGGCGGGGGTGGCTACACCTTC.